Sequencing of this TCR beta chain was carried out in a study of blood T cell repertoires in COVID-19. Study in general: Whether acute or convalescent, the COVID-19 samples came from the United States, Italy and Spain. In each case, the material was cDNA or gDNA derived from T cells, B-cell-depleted T cells, or PBMCs.

V was clipped by 5 bases and J by 3 bases, with 19 bases between them. This CDR3 has 16 amino acids. CDR1 is SGHVS, CDR2 FQNEAQ, per germline. Under the authors' procedure: Nucleated cell number was recorded as an estimate derived from reference gene primer amplification. Profiling relied on immunoSEQ multiplex PCR, and the TCRdb table lists in-frame clones only, not all of them. That table is the source of V, J and clone size, and D and trimming were worked out from the DNA. This table has over 300,000 clones, 90% appearing once. The TCR originated in a man between 18 and 29 years old with active or convalescent COVID-19. Sequenced input: peripheral blood. The chain links TRBV7-8 to TRBJ2-5, with D possibly TRBD2 on 6 matching bases. The DNA of the CDR3 is TGTGCCAGCAGCCAATCCTTCCCTTCGGGGGAAGAGACCCAGTACTTC. It is translated as CASSQSFPSGEETQYF.